This record covers a single T cell receptor (beta chain). V was clipped by 8 bases and J by 3 bases, with 17 bases between them. CDR3 length: 14 residues. Germline CDR1 is MDHEN and CDR2 is SYDVKM. In the authors' methods: Amplification with reference gene primers provided the estimates of nucleated cell counts. Clones were read by immunoSEQ multiplex PCR, and TCRdb kept only the in-frame ones, dropping some. The DNA was the basis for D and trimming; V, J and clone size are from that table. This sample has 80,000 or so clones, with under 90% found just once. These data belong to a study of blood T cell repertoires in COVID-19.

Sequenced: peripheral blood. The TCR sequence derives from an elderly man with acute or convalescent COVID-19. The V gene is TRBV28, the J gene TRBJ2-7; possible D gene TRBD1, 6 bases. CDR3 in amino acids: CASLKTGRDYEQYF. The CDR3 DNA reads TGTGCCAGCCTGAAAACAGGGAGAGACTACGAGCAGTACTTC.